This is a list of T cell receptor beta chains from one sample in a study of post-analysis software for immune sequencing data. TCRdb reprocessed the PCR reads via MiXCR and lists one record per CDR3 protein. Seen here are roughly 620,000 distinct CDR3 sequences, 44% observed once, and the top ten hold under 2%. Material for sequencing was blood. The source is a girl between 10 and 17 years old with multiple sclerosis. Each CDR3 is given with its conserved first and last residue. Each record gives: clone size, V gene, D gene, J gene, CDR3 DNA, CDR3 protein. A D gene is named only where the DNA matches it firmly. Expanded clones are given a class, and other clones once, few, many or no size at all.

>few|TRBV27|.|TRBJ1-1
TGTGCCAGCAGTCATCTGAACACTGAAGCTTTCTTT
CASSHLNTEAFF
>.|TRBV7-9|.|TRBJ2-7
TGTGCCAGCAGCTTAGTGCCGAAGGGGAGCTCCTACGAGCAGTACTTC
CASSLVPKGSSYEQYF
>.|TRBV11-2|.|TRBJ1-1
TGTGCCAGCAGCAAGACAGCGATGAACACTGAAGCTTTCTTT
CASSKTAMNTEAFF
>few|TRBV20-1|.|TRBJ1-2
TGCAGTGCTAGTTCGGTTCACTATGGCTACACCTTC
CSASSVHYGYTF
>.|TRBV5-1|TRBD1|TRBJ1-1
TGCGCCAGCAGCCCTGGACAGGCCTTCAAGGACACTGAAGCTTTCTTT
CASSPGQAFKDTEAFF
>few|TRBV4-1|.|TRBJ2-7
TGCGCCAGCAGCCAAGCTGGACTTGACTACGAGCAGTACTTC
CASSQAGLDYEQYF
>few|TRBV4-1|TRBD1|TRBJ1-1
TGCGCCAGCAGCCGAGGACAGGGGGCCGTCAGCGGCACTGAAGCTTTCTTT
CASSRGQGAVSGTEAFF
>few|TRBV7-2|.|TRBJ1-2
TGTGCCAGCAGCGCACTGGGACTCCCGAGGCCCTATGGCTACACCTTC
CASSALGLPRPYGYTF
>.|TRBV6-5|.|TRBJ1-4
TGTGCCAGCACAGGGGATGCAACTAATGAAAAACTGTTTTTT
CASTGDATNEKLFF
>once|TRBV4-1|TRBD1|TRBJ1-2
TGCGCCAGCAGCCAAACCCTACCGACAGGGCGAAATGGCTACACCTTC
CASSQTLPTGRNGYTF
>few|TRBV12-5|.|TRBJ2-1
TGTGCTAGTGTCCTGGGGGGATCGGGGAATGAGCAGTTCTTC
CASVLGGSGNEQFF
>.|TRBV14|TRBD1|TRBJ1-2
TGTGCCAGCAGCCGGCCGGGACAGGGGGCCCAAGGCTACACCTTC
CASSRPGQGAQGYTF
>few|TRBV29-1|.|TRBJ1-2
TGCAGCGTTGATCGGAGTGGAGGGCATGGCTACACCTTC
CSVDRSGGHGYTF
>.|TRBV27|.|TRBJ2-7
TGTGCCAGCAGTTTGAAGGTTCCAACCTACGAGCAGTACTTC
CASSLKVPTYEQYF
>few|TRBV4-1|.|TRBJ2-1
TGCGCCAGCAGCCCCGGGACCAGGAGCTCCTACAATGAGCAGTTCTTC
CASSPGTRSSYNEQFF
>few|TRBV6-2/TRBV6-3|TRBD2|TRBJ2-1
TGTGCCAGCAGTTACCTTCGGGGGGGCCACAATGAGCAGTTCTTC
CASSYLRGGHNEQFF